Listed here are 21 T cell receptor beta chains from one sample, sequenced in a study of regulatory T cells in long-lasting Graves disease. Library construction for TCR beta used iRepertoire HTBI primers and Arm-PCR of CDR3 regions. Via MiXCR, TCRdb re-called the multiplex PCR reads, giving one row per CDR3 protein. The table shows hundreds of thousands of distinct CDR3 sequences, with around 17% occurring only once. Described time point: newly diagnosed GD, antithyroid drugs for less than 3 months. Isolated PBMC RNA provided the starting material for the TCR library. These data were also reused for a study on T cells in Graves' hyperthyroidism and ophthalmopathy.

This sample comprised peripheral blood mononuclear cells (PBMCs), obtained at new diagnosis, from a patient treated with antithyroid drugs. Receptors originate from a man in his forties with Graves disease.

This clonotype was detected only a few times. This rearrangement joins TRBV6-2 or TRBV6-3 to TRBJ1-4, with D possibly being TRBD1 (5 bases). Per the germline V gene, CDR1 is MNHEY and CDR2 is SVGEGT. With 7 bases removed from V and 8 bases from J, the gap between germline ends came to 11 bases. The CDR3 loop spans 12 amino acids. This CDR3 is CASTGVGEKLFF. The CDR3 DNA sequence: TGTGCCAGCACGGGGGTTGGCGAAAAACTGTTTTTT.

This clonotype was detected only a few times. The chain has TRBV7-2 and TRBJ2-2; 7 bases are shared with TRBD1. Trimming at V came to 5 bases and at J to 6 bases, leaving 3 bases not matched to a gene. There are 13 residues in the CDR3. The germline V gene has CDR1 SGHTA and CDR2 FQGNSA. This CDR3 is CASSNRGPGELFF. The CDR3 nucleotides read TGTGCCAGCAGCAACAGGGGTCCCGGGGAGCTGTTTTTT.

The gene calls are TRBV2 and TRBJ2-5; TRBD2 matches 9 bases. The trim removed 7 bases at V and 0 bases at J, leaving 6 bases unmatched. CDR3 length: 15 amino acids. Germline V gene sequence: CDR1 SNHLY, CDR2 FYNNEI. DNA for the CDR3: TGTGCCAGCAACGGGGCGGGGGGGTACCAAGAGACCCAGTACTTC. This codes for CASNGAGGYQETQYF.

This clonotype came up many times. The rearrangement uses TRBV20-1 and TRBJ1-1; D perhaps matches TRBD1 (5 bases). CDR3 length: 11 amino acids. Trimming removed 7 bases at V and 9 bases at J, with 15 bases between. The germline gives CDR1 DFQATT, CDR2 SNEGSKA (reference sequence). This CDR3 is CSVLWGGKAFF. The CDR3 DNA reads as TGCAGTGTCCTATGGGGGGGTAAAGCTTTCTTT.

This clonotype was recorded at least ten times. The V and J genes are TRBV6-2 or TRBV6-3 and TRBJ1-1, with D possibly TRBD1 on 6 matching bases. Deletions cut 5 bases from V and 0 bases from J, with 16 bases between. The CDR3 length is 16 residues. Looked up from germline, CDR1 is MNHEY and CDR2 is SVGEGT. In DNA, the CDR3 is TGTGCCAGCAGTGAATTGCCGGGACATATGAACACTGAAGCTTTCTTT. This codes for CASSELPGHMNTEAFF.

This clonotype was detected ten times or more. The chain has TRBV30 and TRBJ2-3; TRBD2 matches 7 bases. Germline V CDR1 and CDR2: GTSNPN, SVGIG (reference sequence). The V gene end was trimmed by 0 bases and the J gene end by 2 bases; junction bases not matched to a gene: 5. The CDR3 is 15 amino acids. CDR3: CAWSVSGGTTDTQYF. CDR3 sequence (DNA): TGTGCCTGGAGTGTATCCGGGGGGACCACAGATACGCAGTATTTT.

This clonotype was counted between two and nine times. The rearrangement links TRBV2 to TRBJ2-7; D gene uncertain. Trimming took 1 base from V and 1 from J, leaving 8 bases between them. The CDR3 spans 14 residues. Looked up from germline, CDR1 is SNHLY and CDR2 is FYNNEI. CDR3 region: CASSEGWGSYEQYF. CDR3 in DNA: TGTGCCAGCAGTGAAGGGTGGGGATCCTACGAGCAGTACTTC.

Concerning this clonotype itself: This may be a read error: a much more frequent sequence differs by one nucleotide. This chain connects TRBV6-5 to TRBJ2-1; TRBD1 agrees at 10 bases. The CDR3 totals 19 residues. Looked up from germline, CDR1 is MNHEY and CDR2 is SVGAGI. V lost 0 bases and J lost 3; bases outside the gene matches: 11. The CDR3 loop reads CASSYSPSDRGGIYNEQFF. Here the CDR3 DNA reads TGTGCCAGCAGTTACTCACCGTCGGACAGGGGGGGCATCTACAATGAGCAGTTCTTC.

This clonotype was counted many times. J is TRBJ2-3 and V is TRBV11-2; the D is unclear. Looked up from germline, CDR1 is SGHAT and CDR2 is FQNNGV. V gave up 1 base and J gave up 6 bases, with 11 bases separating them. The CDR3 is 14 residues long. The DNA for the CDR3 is TGTGCCAGCAGCTTAGTGAACACCCGGGATACGCAGTATTTT. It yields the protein CASSLVNTRDTQYF. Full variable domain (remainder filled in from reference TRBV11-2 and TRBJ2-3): EAGVAQSPRYKIIEKRQSVAFWCNPISGHATLYWYQQILGQGPKLLIQFQNNGVVDDSQLPKDRFSAERLKGVDSTLKIQPAKLEDSAVYLCASSLVNTRDTQYFGPGTRLTVL.

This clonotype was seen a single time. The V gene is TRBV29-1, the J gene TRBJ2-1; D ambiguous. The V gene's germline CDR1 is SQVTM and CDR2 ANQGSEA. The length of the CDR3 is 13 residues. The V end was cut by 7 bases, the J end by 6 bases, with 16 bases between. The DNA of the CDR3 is TGCAGCGCGCGAACCCAGACTTCCAATGAGCAGTTCTTC. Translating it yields CSARTQTSNEQFF.

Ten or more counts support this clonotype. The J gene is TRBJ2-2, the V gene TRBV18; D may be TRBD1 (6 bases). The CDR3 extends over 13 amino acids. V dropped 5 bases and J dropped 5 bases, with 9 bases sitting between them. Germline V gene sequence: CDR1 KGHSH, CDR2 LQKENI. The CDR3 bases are TGTGCCAGCTCAAGCAGGGGAACCGGGGAGCTGTTTTTT. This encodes CASSSRGTGELFF.

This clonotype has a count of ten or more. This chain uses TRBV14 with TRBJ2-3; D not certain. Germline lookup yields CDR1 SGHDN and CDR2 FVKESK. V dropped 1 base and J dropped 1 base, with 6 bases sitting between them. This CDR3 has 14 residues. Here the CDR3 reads CASSQVVRTDTQYF. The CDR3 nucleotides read TGTGCCAGCAGCCAAGTTGTCCGCACAGATACGCAGTATTTT.

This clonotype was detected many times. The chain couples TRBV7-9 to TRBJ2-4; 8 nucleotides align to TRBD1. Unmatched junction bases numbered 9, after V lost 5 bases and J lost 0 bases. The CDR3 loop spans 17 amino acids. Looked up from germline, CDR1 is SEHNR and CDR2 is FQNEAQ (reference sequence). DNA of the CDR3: TGTGCCAGCAGCCCGATAGGACAGGGTCGAGCCAAAAACATTCAGTACTTC. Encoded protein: CASSPIGQGRAKNIQYF.

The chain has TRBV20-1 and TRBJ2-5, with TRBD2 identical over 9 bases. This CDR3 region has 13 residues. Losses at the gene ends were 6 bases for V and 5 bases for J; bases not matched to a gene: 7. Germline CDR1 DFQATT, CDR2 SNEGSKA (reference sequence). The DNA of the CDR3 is TGCAGTGCCGGGCGGGGGGGCCAGGAGACCCAGTACTTC. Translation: CSAGRGGQETQYF.

The CDR3 loop reads CASSLARASGAPGELFF. DNA for the CDR3: TGCGCCAGCAGCTTGGCCCGGGCTAGCGGGGCCCCCGGGGAGCTGTTTTTT. The chain links TRBV5-1 to TRBJ2-2, with 9 bases that match TRBD2. The V segment lost 0 bases and the J segment 6 bases; nucleotides outside the gene matches: 9. Germline CDR1 SGHRS, CDR2 YFSETQ. The CDR3 consists of 17 residues.

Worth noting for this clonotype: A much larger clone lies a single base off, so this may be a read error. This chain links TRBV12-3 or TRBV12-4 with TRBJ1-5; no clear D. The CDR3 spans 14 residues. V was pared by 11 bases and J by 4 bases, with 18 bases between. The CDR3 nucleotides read TGTGCCGGCTTGGGGAGTTTTCTTAATCAGCCCCAGCATTTT. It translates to CAGLGSFLNQPQHF.

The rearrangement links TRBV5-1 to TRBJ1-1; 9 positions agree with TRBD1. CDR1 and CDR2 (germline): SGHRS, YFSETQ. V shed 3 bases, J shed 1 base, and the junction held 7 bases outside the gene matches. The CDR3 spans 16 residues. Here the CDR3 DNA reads TGCGCCAGCAGCTCCGGGACAGGGCTTGAGAACACTGAAGCTTTCTTT. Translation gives CASSSGTGLENTEAFF.

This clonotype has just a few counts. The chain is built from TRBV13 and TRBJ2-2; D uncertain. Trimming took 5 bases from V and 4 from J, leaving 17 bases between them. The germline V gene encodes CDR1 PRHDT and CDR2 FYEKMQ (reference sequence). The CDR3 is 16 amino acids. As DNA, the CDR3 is TGTGCCAGCAGCCCCGGGCTCACAGTAATCACCGGGGAGCTGTTTTTT. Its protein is CASSPGLTVITGELFF.

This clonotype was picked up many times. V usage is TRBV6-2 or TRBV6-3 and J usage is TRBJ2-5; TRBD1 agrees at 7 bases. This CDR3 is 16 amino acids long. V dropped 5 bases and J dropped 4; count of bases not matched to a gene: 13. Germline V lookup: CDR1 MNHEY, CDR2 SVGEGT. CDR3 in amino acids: CASSGWGQDRRETQYF. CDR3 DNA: TGTGCCAGCAGTGGTTGGGGGCAGGACAGGCGAGAGACCCAGTACTTC.

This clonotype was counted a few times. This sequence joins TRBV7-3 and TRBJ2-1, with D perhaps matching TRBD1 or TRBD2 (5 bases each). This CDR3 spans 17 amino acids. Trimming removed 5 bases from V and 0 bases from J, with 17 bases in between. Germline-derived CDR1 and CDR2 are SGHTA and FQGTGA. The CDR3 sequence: CASSPLRDASSYNEQFF. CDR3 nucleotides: TGTGCCAGCAGCCCCCTCAGGGACGCGAGCTCCTACAATGAGCAGTTCTTC.

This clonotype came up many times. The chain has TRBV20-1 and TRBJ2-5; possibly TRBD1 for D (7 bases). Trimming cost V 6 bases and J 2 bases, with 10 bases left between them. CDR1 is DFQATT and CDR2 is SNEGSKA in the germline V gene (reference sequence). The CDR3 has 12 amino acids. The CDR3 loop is CSAGGQQETQYF. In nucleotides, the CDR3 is TGCAGTGCCGGGGGACAGCAAGAGACCCAGTACTTC.